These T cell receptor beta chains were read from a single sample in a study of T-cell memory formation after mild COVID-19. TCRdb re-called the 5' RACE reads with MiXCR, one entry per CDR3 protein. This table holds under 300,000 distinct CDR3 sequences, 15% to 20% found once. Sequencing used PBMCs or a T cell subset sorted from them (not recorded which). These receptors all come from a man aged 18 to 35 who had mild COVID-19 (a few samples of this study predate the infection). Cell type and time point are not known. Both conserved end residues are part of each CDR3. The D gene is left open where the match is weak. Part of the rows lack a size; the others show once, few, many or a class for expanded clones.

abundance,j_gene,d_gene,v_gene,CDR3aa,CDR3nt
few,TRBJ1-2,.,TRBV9,CASSVVPGNYGYTF,TGTGCCAGCAGCGTAGTGCCTGGGAACTATGGCTACACCTTC
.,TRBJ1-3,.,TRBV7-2,CASSLIPGNTIYF,TGTGCCAGCAGCTTGATACCAGGGAACACCATATATTTT
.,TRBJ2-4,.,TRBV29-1,CSAETLAKNIQYF,TGCAGCGCCGAGACTCTAGCCAAAAACATTCAGTACTTC
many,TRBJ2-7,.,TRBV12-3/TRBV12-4,CASRATRDPAGYEQYF,TGTGCCAGCAGGGCAACCCGGGACCCGGCGGGCTACGAGCAGTACTTC
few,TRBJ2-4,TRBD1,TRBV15,CATSYRDRGAKNIQYF,TGTGCCACCAGCTACCGGGACAGGGGCGCCAAAAACATTCAGTACTTC
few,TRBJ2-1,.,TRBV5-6,CASGLAGNNEQFF,TGTGCCAGCGGGTTGGCGGGTAACAATGAGCAGTTCTTC
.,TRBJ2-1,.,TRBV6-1,CASSVAAGAYNEQFF,TGTGCCAGCAGTGTTGCGGCGGGGGCATACAATGAGCAGTTCTTC
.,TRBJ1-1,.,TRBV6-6,CASPPPGGSTEAFF,TGTGCCAGCCCCCCCCCCGGGGGATCCACTGAAGCTTTCTTT
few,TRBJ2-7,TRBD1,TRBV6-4,CASSPSTGWTYEQYF,TGTGCCAGCAGTCCCTCGACAGGGTGGACCTACGAGCAGTACTTC
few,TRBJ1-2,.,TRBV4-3,CASSPRRVGGYTF,TGCGCCAGCAGCCCCCGGAGGGTGGGGGGCTACACCTTC
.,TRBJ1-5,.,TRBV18,CASSPIQGQPQHF,TGTGCCAGCTCACCGATTCAGGGACAGCCCCAGCATTTT
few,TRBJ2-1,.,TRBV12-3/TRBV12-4,CASSRRTGPLGQFF,TGTGCCAGCAGTCGCCGGACTGGCCCCTTAGGGCAGTTCTTC
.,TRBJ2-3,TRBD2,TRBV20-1,CSAPRSGLAGVFSTDTQYF,TGCAGTGCCCCTAGGTCCGGACTAGCGGGGGTATTTAGCACAGATACGCAGTATTTT
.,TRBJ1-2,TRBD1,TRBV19,CASRVTQGGGYTF,TGTGCCAGTAGAGTGACACAGGGGGGTGGCTACACCTTC
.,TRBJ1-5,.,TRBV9,CASSEEGESNQPQHF,TGTGCCAGCAGCGAAGAAGGGGAGAGCAATCAGCCCCAGCATTTT
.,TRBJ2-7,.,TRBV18,CASSPPMNYEQYF,TGTGCCAGCTCACCACCGATGAACTACGAGCAGTACTTC
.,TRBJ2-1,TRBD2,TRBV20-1,CSAPRAGTSWGNEQFF,TGCAGTGCTCCACGAGCGGGGACTAGCTGGGGCAATGAGCAGTTCTTC
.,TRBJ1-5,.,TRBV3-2,CASSQPKDGLLNSNQPQHF,TGTGCCAGCAGCCAACCTAAGGACGGCCTACTTAACAGCAATCAGCCCCAGCATTTT
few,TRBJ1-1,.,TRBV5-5,CASSLGKNTEAFF,TGTGCCAGCAGCTTGGGTAAGAACACTGAAGCTTTCTTT
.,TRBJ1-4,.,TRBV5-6,CASSRGPNWTNEKLFF,TGTGCCAGCAGCCGGGGACCGAATTGGACTAATGAAAAACTGTTTTTT
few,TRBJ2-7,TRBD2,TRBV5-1,CASSSGPAGDAYEQYF,TGCGCCAGCAGCTCTGGCCCAGCGGGGGATGCCTACGAGCAGTACTTC
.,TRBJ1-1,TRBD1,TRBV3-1,CASSQVVQGAGRTEAFF,TGTGCCAGCAGCCAAGTTGTCCAGGGGGCAGGGAGGACTGAAGCTTTCTTT
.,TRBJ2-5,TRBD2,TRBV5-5,CASSFGTTPVETQYF,TGTGCCAGCAGCTTCGGGACTACCCCTGTGGAGACCCAGTACTTC
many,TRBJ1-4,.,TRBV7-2,CASSLGWGKNEKLFF,TGTGCCAGCAGCTTAGGTTGGGGAAAAAATGAAAAACTGTTTTTT
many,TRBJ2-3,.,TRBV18,CASSPDGRITDTQYF,TGTGCCAGCTCACCGGACGGACGAATCACAGATACGCAGTATTTT
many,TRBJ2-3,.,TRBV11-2,CASSLRARGNTDTQYF,TGTGCCAGCAGCTTAAGGGCGCGAGGGAACACAGATACGCAGTATTTT
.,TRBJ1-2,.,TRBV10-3,CAISTDSPEAGYTF,TGTGCCATCAGTACCGACAGCCCTGAGGCTGGCTACACCTTC
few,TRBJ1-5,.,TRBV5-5,CASSLGRTTSNQPQHF,TGTGCCAGCAGCTTGGGACGGACGACAAGCAATCAGCCCCAGCATTTT
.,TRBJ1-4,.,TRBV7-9,CATPILEKLFF,TGTGCCACCCCTATACTCGAAAAACTGTTTTTT
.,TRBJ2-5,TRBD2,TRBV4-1,CASSQRLAGVETQYF,TGCGCCAGCAGCCAACGACTAGCTGGGGTGGAGACCCAGTACTTC
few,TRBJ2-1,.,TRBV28,CASTTRFANEQFF,TGTGCCAGCACCACGCGATTTGCTAATGAGCAGTTCTTC
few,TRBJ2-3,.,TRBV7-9,CAPALRGPDTQYF,TGTGCCCCCGCCCTCCGTGGGCCAGATACGCAGTATTTT
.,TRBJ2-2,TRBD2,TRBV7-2,CASSHGGGARTGELFF,TGTGCCAGCAGCCATGGCGGGGGGGCGAGGACCGGGGAGCTGTTTTTT